This T cell receptor (beta chain) was obtained from a study of control samples from healthy donors and cancer patients. Sequencing used immunoSEQ multiplex PCR; TCRdb keeps in-frame clones, though not all of them. The table shows about 150,000 clones, with 90% to 95% occurring only once. Trimming shortened V by 4 bases and J by 5 bases, and 18 bases separated the two germline ends. Germline V gene lookup returns CDR1 MNHNS and CDR2 SASEGT. The CDR3 extends over 16 amino acids. This clonotype originated in a man aged 40-49 years in good health. The chain joins TRBV6-1 to TRBJ1-5; maybe TRBD1 (5 bases). The sequenced material came from blood. The DNA of the CDR3 is TGTGCCAGCAGTGCCTCACCCGGGGACCCTGATCAGCCCCAGCATTTT. Translation: CASSASPGDPDQPQHF.